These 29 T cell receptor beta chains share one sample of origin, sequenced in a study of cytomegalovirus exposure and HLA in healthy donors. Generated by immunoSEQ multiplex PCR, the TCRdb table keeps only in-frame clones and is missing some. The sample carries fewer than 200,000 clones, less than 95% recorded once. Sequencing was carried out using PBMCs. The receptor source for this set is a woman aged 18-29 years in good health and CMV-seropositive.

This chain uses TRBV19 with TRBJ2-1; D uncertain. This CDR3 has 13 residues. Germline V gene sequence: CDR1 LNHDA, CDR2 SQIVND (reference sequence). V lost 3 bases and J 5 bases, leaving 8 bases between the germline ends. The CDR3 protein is CASSIRVNNEQFF. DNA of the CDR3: TGTGCCAGTAGTATTCGGGTTAACAATGAGCAGTTCTTC.

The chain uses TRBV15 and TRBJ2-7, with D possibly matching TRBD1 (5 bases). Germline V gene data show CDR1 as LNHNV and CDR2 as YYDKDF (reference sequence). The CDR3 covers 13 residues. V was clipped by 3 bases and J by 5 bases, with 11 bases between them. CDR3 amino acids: CATSRRRVDEQYF. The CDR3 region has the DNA TGTGCCACCAGCAGGCGCAGGGTGGACGAGCAGTACTTC.

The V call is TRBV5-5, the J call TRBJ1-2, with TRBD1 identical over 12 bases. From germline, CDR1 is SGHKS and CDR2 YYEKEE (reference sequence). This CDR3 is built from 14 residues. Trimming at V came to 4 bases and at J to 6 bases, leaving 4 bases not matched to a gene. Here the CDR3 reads CASSTGTGGNGYTF. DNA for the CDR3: TGTGCCAGCAGCACCGGGACAGGGGGCAATGGCTACACCTTC.

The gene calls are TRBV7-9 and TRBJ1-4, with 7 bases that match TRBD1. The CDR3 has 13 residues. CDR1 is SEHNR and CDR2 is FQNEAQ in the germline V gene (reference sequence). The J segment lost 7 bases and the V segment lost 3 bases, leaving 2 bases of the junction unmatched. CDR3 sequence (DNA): TGTGCCAGCAGCTTGGGGGACAGTGAAAAACTGTTTTTT. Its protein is CASSLGDSEKLFF.

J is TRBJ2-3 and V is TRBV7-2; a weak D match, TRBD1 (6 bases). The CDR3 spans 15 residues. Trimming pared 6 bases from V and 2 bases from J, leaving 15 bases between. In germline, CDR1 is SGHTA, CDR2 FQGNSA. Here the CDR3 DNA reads TGTGCCAGCAGGGAACAACAGGGCTTCACAGATACGCAGTATTTT. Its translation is CASREQQGFTDTQYF.

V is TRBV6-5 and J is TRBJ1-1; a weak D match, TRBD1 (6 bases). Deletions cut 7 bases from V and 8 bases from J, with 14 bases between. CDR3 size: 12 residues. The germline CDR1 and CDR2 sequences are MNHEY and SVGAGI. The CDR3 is CASIVGGREAFF. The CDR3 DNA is TGTGCCAGCATAGTGGGGGGGCGAGAAGCTTTCTTT.

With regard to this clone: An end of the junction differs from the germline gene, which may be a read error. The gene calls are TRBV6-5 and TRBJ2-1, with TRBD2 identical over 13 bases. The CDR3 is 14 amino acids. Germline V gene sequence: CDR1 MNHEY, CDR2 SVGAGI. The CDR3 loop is CASSRTSGSLSRVF. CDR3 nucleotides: TGTGCCAGCAGCCGGACTAGCGGGAGTCTTAGTAGGGTCTTC.

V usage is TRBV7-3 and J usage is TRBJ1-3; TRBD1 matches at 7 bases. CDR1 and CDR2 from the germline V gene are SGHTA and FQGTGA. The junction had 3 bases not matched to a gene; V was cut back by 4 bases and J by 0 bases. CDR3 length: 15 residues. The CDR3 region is CASSSQGNSGNTIYF. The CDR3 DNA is TGTGCCAGCAGCTCACAGGGGAACTCTGGAAACACCATATATTTT.

CDR3 DNA: TGTGCCAGCAGTAAAGTAGGGGACAGCGCTAACTATGGCTACACCTTC. Protein: CASSKVGDSANYGYTF. The rearrangement uses TRBV6-6 and TRBJ1-2, with TRBD1 identical over 7 bases. The CDR3 covers 16 residues. V lost 5 bases, J lost 0 bases, and 9 bases stayed unmatched. Germline values: CDR1 MNHNY, CDR2 SVGAGI (reference sequence).

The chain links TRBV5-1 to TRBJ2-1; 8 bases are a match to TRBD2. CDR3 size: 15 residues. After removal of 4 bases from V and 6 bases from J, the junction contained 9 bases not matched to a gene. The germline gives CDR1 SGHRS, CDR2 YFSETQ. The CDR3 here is CASSPTELAVNEQFF. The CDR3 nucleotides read TGCGCCAGCAGCCCGACGGAACTAGCGGTCAATGAGCAGTTCTTC.

The CDR3 nucleotides read TGTGCCAGCAGTTCCCCCAGGGGGTGGGGCACAGATACGCAGTATTTT. Translating it yields CASSSPRGWGTDTQYF. This chain links TRBV28 with TRBJ2-3, with TRBD1 matching over 7 bases. Germline V gene data show CDR1 as MDHEN and CDR2 as SYDVKM. V lost 4 bases to trimming and J lost 1 base; unmatched junction nucleotides: 8. The CDR3 covers 16 residues.

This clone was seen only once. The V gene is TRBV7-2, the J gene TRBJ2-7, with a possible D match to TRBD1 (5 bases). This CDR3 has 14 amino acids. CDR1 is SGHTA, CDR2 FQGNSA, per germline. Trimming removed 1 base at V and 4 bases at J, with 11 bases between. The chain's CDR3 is CASSLGFQGYEQYF. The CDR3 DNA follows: TGTGCCAGCAGCTTAGGTTTCCAGGGTTACGAGCAGTACTTC.

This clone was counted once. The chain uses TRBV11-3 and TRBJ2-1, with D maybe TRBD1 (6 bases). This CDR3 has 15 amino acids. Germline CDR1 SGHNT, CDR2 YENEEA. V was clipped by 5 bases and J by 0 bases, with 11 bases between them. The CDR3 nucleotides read TGTGCCAGCAGCACAAGACAGGTCTCCTACAATGAGCAGTTCTTC. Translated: CASSTRQVSYNEQFF. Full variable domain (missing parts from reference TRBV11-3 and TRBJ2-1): EAGVVQSPRYKIIEKKQPVAFWCNPISGHNTLYWYLQNLGQGPELLIRYENEEAVDDSQLPKDRFSAERLKGVDSTLKIQPAELGDSAVYLCASSTRQVSYNEQFFGPGTRLTVL.

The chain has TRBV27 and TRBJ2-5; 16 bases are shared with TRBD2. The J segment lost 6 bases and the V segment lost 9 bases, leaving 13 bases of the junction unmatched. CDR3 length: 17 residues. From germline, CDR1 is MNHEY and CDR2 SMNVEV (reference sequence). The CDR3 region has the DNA TGTGCCAGTTCCAAGGGGGGGACTAGCGGGAGGGCCAAGACCCAGTACTTC. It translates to CASSKGGTSGRAKTQYF.

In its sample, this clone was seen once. The CDR3 spells CASSFRGGYGYTF. The CDR3 nucleotides are TGCGCCAGCAGCTTTAGGGGTGGGTATGGCTACACCTTC. The chain couples TRBV5-1 to TRBJ1-2; TRBD1 is a possible D gene (5 bases). Germline V gene sequence: CDR1 SGHRS, CDR2 YFSETQ. The CDR3 spans 13 residues. V lost 2 bases to trimming and J lost 5 bases, with 10 bases between them.

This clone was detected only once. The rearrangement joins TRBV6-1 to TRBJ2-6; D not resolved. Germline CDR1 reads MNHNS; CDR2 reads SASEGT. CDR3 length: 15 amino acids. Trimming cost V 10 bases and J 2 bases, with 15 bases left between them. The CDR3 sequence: CATLRYSTGANVLTF. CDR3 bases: TGTGCCACTCTCCGCTACAGTACTGGGGCCAACGTCCTGACTTTC.

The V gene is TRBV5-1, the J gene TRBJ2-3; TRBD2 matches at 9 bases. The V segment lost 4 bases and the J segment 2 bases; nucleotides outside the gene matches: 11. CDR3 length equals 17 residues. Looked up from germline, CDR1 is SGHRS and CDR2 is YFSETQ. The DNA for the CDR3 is TGCGCCAGCAGCCCCTGGAGCGGGAGGATCGACACAGATACGCAGTATTTT. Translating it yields CASSPWSGRIDTDTQYF.

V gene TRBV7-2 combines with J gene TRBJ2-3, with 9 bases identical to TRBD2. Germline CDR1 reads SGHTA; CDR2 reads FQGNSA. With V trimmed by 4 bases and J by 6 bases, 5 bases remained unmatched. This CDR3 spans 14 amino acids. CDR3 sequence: CASSYGLATDTQYF. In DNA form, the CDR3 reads TGTGCCAGCAGCTACGGACTAGCGACCGATACGCAGTATTTT.

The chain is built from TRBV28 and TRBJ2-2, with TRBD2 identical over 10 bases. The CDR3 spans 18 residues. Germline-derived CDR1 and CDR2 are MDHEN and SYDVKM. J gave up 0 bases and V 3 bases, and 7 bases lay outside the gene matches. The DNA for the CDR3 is TGTGCCAGCAGTTTTGCTAGCGGGGGTCAAACGAACACCGGGGAGCTGTTTTTT. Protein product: CASSFASGGQTNTGELFF.

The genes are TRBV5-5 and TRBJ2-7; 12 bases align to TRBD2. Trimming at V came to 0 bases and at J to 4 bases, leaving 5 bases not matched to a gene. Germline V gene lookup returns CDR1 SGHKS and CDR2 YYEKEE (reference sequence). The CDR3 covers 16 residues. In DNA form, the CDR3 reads TGTGCCAGCAGCTTGGGCAGTACTAGCGGGAGGTACGAGCAGTACTTC. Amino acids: CASSLGSTSGRYEQYF.

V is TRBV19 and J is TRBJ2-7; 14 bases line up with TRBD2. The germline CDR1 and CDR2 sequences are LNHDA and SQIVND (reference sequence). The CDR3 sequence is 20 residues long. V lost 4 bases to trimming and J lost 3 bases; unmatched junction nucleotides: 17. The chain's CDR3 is CASSTWPGLAGGGVGYEQYF. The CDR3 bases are TGTGCCAGTAGTACCTGGCCCGGACTAGCGGGAGGAGGGGTCGGCTACGAGCAGTACTTC.

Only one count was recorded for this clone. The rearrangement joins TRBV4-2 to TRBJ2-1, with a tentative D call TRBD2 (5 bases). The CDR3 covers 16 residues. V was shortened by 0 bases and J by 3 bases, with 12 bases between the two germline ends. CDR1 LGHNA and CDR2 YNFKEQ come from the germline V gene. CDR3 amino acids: CASSQDPAGYYNEQFF. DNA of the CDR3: TGTGCCAGCAGCCAAGATCCGGCGGGCTACTACAATGAGCAGTTCTTC.

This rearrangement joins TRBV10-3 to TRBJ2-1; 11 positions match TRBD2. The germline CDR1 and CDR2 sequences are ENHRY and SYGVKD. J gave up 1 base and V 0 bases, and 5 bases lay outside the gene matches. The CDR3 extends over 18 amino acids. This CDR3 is CAISESASGGNSYNEQFF. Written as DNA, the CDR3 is TGTGCCATCAGTGAGTCGGCTAGCGGGGGGAATTCCTACAATGAGCAGTTCTTC.

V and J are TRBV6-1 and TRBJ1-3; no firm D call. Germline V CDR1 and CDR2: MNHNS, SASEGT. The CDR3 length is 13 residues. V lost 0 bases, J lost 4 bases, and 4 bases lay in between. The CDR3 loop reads CASSEAAGNTIYF. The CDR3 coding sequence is TGTGCCAGCAGTGAAGCGGCAGGAAACACCATATATTTT.

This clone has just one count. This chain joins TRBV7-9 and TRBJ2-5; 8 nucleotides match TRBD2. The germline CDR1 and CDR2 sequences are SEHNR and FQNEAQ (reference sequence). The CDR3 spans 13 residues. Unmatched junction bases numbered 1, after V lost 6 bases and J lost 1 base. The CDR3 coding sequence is TGTGCCAGCAGTGCGGGGGGCCAAGAGACCCAGTACTTC. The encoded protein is CASSAGGQETQYF. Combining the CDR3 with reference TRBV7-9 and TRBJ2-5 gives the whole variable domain DTGVSQNPRHKITKRGQNVTFRCDPISEHNRLYWYRQTLGQGPEFLTYFQNEAQLEKSRLLSDRFSAERPKGSFSTLEIQRTEQGDSAMYLCASSAGGQETQYFGPGTRLLVL.

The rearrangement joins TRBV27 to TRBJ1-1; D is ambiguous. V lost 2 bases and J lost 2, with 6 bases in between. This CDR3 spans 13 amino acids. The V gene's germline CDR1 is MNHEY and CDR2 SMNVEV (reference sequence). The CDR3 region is CASSLQINTEAFF. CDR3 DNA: TGTGCCAGCAGTTTACAGATAAACACTGAAGCTTTCTTT.

The chain's CDR3 is CASSPPSGNTEAFF. CDR3 bases: TGTGCCAGCAGCCCCCCATCAGGGAACACTGAAGCTTTCTTT. The V call is TRBV13, the J call TRBJ1-1, with D hard to call. Per germline, CDR1 PRHDT and CDR2 FYEKMQ (reference sequence). The CDR3 runs to 14 residues. V gave up 5 bases and J gave up 1 base, with 11 bases separating them. Complete variable domain (other parts from reference TRBV13 and TRBJ1-1): AAGVIQSPRHLIKEKRETATLKCYPIPRHDTVYWYQQGPGQDPQFLISFYEKMQSDKGSIPDRFSAQQFSDYHSELNMSSLELGDSALYFCASSPPSGNTEAFFGQGTRLTVV.

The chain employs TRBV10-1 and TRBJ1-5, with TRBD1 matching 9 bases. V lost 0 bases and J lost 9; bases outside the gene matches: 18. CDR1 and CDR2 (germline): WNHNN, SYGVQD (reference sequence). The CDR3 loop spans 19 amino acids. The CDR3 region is CASSESTQGRTGDALPQHF. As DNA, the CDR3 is TGCGCCAGCAGTGAGTCGACTCAGGGAAGGACAGGGGATGCGTTGCCCCAGCATTTT.

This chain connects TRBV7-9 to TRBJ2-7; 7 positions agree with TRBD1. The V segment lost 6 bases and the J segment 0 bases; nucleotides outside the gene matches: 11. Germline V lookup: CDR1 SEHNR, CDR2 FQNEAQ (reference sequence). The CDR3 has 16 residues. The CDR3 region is CASSRIIGGSSYEQYF. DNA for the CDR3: TGTGCCAGCAGTCGCATCATAGGGGGCTCCTCCTACGAGCAGTACTTC. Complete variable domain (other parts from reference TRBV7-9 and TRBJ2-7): DTGVSQNPRHKITKRGQNVTFRCDPISEHNRLYWYRQTLGQGPEFLTYFQNEAQLEKSRLLSDRFSAERPKGSFSTLEIQRTEQGDSAMYLCASSRIIGGSSYEQYFGPGTRLTVT.